A single sample gave rise to the 22 T cell receptor beta chains below, sequenced in a study of Tregs in tolerant kidney transplant recipients. Here immunoSEQ multiplex PCR was the method, and the copy in TCRdb shows in-frame clones only, minus some. The sample consists of roughly 70,000 clones, roughly 89% of them appearing once. Sequencing was done on a sample of CD4+ T cells from blood. Receptor source: a human donor in good health.

J is TRBJ2-4 and V is TRBV5-6, with 8 bases identical to TRBD1. The CDR3 length is 14 residues. Unmatched junction bases numbered 3, after V lost 3 bases and J lost 4 bases. CDR1 is SGHDT, CDR2 YYEEEE, per germline. Here the CDR3 reads CASSYWTGKNIQYF. CDR3 coding DNA: TGTGCCAGCAGCTATTGGACAGGGAAAAACATTCAGTACTTC.

This chain joins TRBV6-6 and TRBJ2-5; D perhaps matches TRBD2 (6 bases). The V and J ends lost 9 bases and 7 bases respectively, with 18 bases between them. Germline values: CDR1 MNHNY, CDR2 SVGAGI (reference sequence). The CDR3 totals 13 residues. The CDR3 bases are TGTGCCAGTCGAACCGGGGGATGGGGGACCCAGTACTTC. Its translation is CASRTGGWGTQYF.

The table lists this clone with a count of one. J is TRBJ1-2 and V is TRBV5-1, with D uncertain. The CDR3 consists of 14 residues. Germline values: CDR1 SGHRS, CDR2 YFSETQ. V was trimmed by 2 bases and J by 6 bases, leaving 14 bases between them. CDR3 nucleotide sequence: TGCGCCAGCAGCTTCCGGGCCTCGGAGGATGGCTACACCTTC. Translated, it gives CASSFRASEDGYTF.

The V gene is TRBV5-4, the J gene TRBJ2-3, with a weak D call TRBD2 (6 bases). The CDR3 contains 14 residues. The germline V gene encodes CDR1 SGHNT and CDR2 YYREEE (reference sequence). Deletions cut 4 bases from V and 4 bases from J, with 13 bases between. The CDR3 sequence: CASSPAGGSDTQYF. The CDR3 region has the DNA TGTGCCAGCAGCCCTGCTGGGGGGTCAGATACGCAGTATTTT.

The chain combines TRBV6-5 with TRBJ1-1; D gene uncertain. This CDR3 spans 13 amino acids. Trimming pared 5 bases from V and 3 bases from J, leaving 10 bases between. Germline V gives CDR1 MNHEY, CDR2 SVGAGI. This CDR3 is CASSPPGYTEAFF. CDR3 in DNA: TGTGCCAGCAGTCCCCCGGGGTACACTGAAGCTTTCTTT.

This clone was observed once. The V gene is TRBV9, the J gene TRBJ1-1; D remains ambiguous. Germline CDR1 reads SGDLS; CDR2 reads YYNGEE. Trimming cost V 0 bases and J 0 bases, with 9 bases left between them. CDR3 length: 15 residues. This chain's CDR3 is CASSVGRNMNTEAFF. Here the CDR3 DNA reads TGTGCCAGCAGCGTAGGTAGGAACATGAACACTGAAGCTTTCTTT.

V is TRBV21-1 and J is TRBJ2-7; TRBD2, the table's D call, was not compared with the DNA. TRBV21-1 is annotated as a pseudogene. The CDR3 length is 13 residues. The CDR3 loop reads CASSLPRGYEQYF. Here the CDR3 DNA reads TGTGCCAGCAGCCTCCCCAGAGGCTACGAGCAGTACTTC.

J is TRBJ2-5 and V is TRBV9; 8 nucleotides match TRBD2. V was clipped by 0 bases and J by 7 bases; unmatched bases: 8. Germline values: CDR1 SGDLS, CDR2 YYNGEE. This CDR3 is 15 amino acids long. Written as DNA, the CDR3 is TGTGCCAGCAGCGTAGACGGGGGGGATGATGGGACCCAGTACTTC. Translated, it gives CASSVDGGDDGTQYF.

The chain employs TRBV11-3 and TRBJ2-5; 10 nucleotides agree with TRBD1. Trimming at V came to 3 bases and at J to 4 bases, leaving 2 bases not matched to a gene. Germline CDR1 SGHNT, CDR2 YENEEA. The CDR3 consists of 14 residues. CDR3 coding DNA: TGTGCCAGCAGCTTGACAGGGGGCGGAGAGACCCAGTACTTC. This codes for CASSLTGGGETQYF.

The rearrangement links TRBV12-5 to TRBJ2-2; D may be TRBD1 (5 bases). V was pared by 6 bases and J by 4 bases, with 9 bases between. CDR1 LGHNT and CDR2 FRNRAP come from the germline V gene. The CDR3 covers 13 residues. Written as DNA, the CDR3 is TGTGCTAGTGGCCCAACAGGCACCGGGGAGCTGTTTTTT. The encoded protein is CASGPTGTGELFF.

The chain recombines TRBV5-4 with TRBJ2-7, with D unresolved. This CDR3 has 12 residues. CDR1 is SGHNT, CDR2 YYREEE, per germline (reference sequence). Deletions cut 0 bases from V and 5 bases from J, with 6 bases between. In DNA form, the CDR3 reads TGTGCCAGCAGCTTGGAAGGAAACGAGCAGTACTTC. It is translated as CASSLEGNEQYF.

The V gene is TRBV21-1, the J gene TRBJ1-6; TRBD1 is taken as the D call from the table, unchecked against the DNA. TRBV21-1 represents a pseudogene. The CDR3 length is 22 residues. As DNA, the CDR3 is TGTGCCAGCAGCAAACCCCCAGGGAACGGTCGGTCTCCCCGCTCCTATAATTCACCCCTCCACTTT. Protein product: CASSKPPGNGRSPRSYNSPLHF.

This chain uses TRBV5-8 with TRBJ2-5, with TRBD1 matching 7 bases. V trimming: 4 bases; J trimming: 4 bases; junction bases outside the gene matches: 10. CDR3 length: 15 residues. Germline V gene lookup returns CDR1 SGHTS and CDR2 YDEGEE. Written as DNA, the CDR3 is TGTGCCAGCAGCGGCAGGGAGACAGGGCGAGAGACCCAGTACTTC. Encoded protein: CASSGRETGRETQYF.

V usage is TRBV7-2 and J usage is TRBJ2-1; 10 bases fit TRBD1. The V gene's germline CDR1 is SGHTA and CDR2 FQGNSA. V gave up 3 bases and J gave up 4 bases; unmatched junction bases: 6. The CDR3 spans 16 residues. The CDR3 nucleotides read TGTGCCAGCAGCTTTTTGGGGACAGGGGCTTACAATGAGCAGTTCTTC. Its protein product is CASSFLGTGAYNEQFF.

The chain links TRBV5-8 to TRBJ2-5; TRBD2 is a possible D gene (6 bases). CDR3 length: 14 amino acids. Germline V gives CDR1 SGHTS, CDR2 YDEGEE. V shed 4 bases and J shed 5 bases, with 15 bases lying between them. In nucleotides, the CDR3 is TGTGCCAGCAGCCGTCTAGCGAACGGGGAGACCCAGTACTTC. Translated, it gives CASSRLANGETQYF.

The chain recombines TRBV7-2 with TRBJ2-7; the match to TRBD2 covers 7 bases. The CDR3 is 15 residues long. V dropped 4 bases and J dropped 6; count of bases not matched to a gene: 12. The germline gives CDR1 SGHTA, CDR2 FQGNSA. The CDR3 DNA follows: TGTGCCAGCAGCTCTACAGGTAGCGGGTACGTCGAGCAGTACTTC. Translated: CASSSTGSGYVEQYF. The full variable domain, with the rest looked up from reference TRBV7-2 and TRBJ2-7, is GAGVSQSPSNKVTEKGKDVELRCDPISGHTALYWYRQSLGQGLEFLIYFQGNSAPDKSGLPSDRFSAERTGGSVSTLTIQRTQQEDSAVYLCASSSTGSGYVEQYFGPGTRLTVT.

The chain employs TRBV7-2 and TRBJ1-2, with D tentatively TRBD1 (5 bases). The CDR3 contains 16 residues. Germline V gives CDR1 SGHTA, CDR2 FQGNSA. V shed 5 bases and J shed 4 bases, with 20 bases lying between them. The chain's CDR3 is CASSPIGGVDGYGYTF. CDR3 nucleotides: TGTGCCAGCAGCCCGATCGGGGGGGTAGATGGCTATGGCTACACCTTC.

This clone has a single count. Given a much more abundant clone one base away, this may be a read error. In this CDR3 the conserved last residue, phenylalanine or tryptophan, is missing, so a read error is likely. This chain joins TRBV13 and TRBJ1-3; D might be TRBD1 (5 bases). The CDR3 covers 17 residues. Trimming took off 0 bases at V and 0 bases at J, with 12 bases between the two ends. CDR1 and CDR2 (germline): PRHDT, FYEKMQ (reference sequence). The CDR3 bases are TGTGCCAGCAGCTTAGGGACAGCGCAAGTCTCTGGAAACACCATATATCTT. Protein: CASSLGTAQVSGNTIYL.

The chain uses TRBV5-1 and TRBJ1-3, with a weak D call TRBD1 (6 bases). CDR1 and CDR2 (germline): SGHRS, YFSETQ. V was shortened by 0 bases and J by 7 bases, with 17 bases between the two germline ends. The CDR3 runs 16 residues. The CDR3 DNA follows: TGCGCCAGCAGCTTGGCCAGGGGAGGGAATGAGAACACCATATATTTT. It codes for CASSLARGGNENTIYF. The variable domain in full, with the rest retrieved from reference TRBV5-1 and TRBJ1-3, is KAGVTQTPRYLIKTRGQQVTLSCSPISGHRSVSWYQQTPGQGLQFLFEYFSETQRNKGNFPGRFSGRQFSNSRSEMNVSTLELGDSALYLCASSLARGGNENTIYFGEGSWLTVV.

The chain is built from TRBV5-6 and TRBJ2-1, with D possibly matching TRBD2 (6 bases). The CDR3 runs to 14 residues. Germline CDR1 reads SGHDT; CDR2 reads YYEEEE. Trimming shortened V by 4 bases and J by 1 base, and 9 bases separated the two germline ends. The CDR3 DNA is TGTGCCAGCAGCACAAGCGGGTCCTACAATGAGCAGTTCTTC. It codes for CASSTSGSYNEQFF.

This rearrangement joins TRBV7-3 to TRBJ1-2, with TRBD1 as a possible D gene (6 bases). The CDR3 runs 15 residues. The germline gives CDR1 SGHTA, CDR2 FQGTGA. V was clipped by 3 bases and J by 0 bases, with 11 bases between them. This chain's CDR3 is CASSFTGPANYGYTF. DNA of the CDR3: TGTGCCAGCAGCTTTACAGGGCCAGCTAACTATGGCTACACCTTC.

V gene TRBV7-2 combines with J gene TRBJ2-7; D is ambiguous. Trimming pared 5 bases from V and 0 bases from J, leaving 5 bases between. Germline assignment: CDR1 SGHTA and CDR2 FQGNSA. This CDR3 has 12 residues. DNA of the CDR3: TGTGCCAGCAGCCCCCCCTCCTACGAGCAGTACTTC. It encodes CASSPPSYEQYF. The whole variable domain, filled in from reference TRBV7-2 and TRBJ2-7, reads GAGVSQSPSNKVTEKGKDVELRCDPISGHTALYWYRQSLGQGLEFLIYFQGNSAPDKSGLPSDRFSAERTGGSVSTLTIQRTQQEDSAVYLCASSPPSYEQYFGPGTRLTVT.